This T cell receptor beta chain stems from a study of memory CD4+ T cells and cytomegalovirus serostatus. The germline V and J ends were trimmed by 4 bases and 0 bases, with 10 bases remaining between them. CDR1 is SGHTA, CDR2 FQGNSA, per germline. This CDR3 contains 15 residues. Libraries were prepared by immunoSEQ multiplex PCR; TCRdb keeps only in-frame clonotypes and omits some of them. In the table there are 50,000 to 65,000 clones, about 83% of which are singletons. The sort gate was single viable CD3+CD4+CD8-CD45RO+ cells for memory CD4+ T cells. CMV serostatus came from serum IgG against pp150, pp28, p38, p52.

The sequenced sample was memory CD4+ T cells from blood. The rearrangement uses TRBV7-2 and TRBJ1-3; D is unclear. The source is an adult in good health and CMV-seropositive. CDR3 coding DNA: TGTGCCAGCAGCTCGTCCGGAGACTCTGGAAACACCATATATTTT. It specifies CASSSSGDSGNTIYF.